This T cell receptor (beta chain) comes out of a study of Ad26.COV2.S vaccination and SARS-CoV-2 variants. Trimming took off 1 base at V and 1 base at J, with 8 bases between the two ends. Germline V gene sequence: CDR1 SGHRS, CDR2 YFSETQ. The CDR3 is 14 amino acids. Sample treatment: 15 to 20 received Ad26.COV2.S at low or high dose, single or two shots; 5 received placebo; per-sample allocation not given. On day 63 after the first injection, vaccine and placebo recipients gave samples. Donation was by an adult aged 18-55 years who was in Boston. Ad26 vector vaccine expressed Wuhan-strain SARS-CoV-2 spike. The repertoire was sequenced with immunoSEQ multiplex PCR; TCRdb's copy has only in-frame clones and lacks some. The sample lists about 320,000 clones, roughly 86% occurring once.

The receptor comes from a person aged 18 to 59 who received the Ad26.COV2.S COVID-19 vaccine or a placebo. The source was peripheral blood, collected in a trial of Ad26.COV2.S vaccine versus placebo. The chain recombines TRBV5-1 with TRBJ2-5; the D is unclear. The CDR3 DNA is TGCGCCAGCAGCTTGAACGGCTTCCAAGAGACCCAGTACTTC. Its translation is CASSLNGFQETQYF.